Listed below are T cell receptor beta chains from one sample, sequenced in a study of human T cells and chemical hapten exposure. One entry per CDR3 protein, called by TCRdb with MiXCR from the RACE reads. Of a few hundred thousand distinct CDR3 sequences listed, roughly 6.3% are singletons. Sample: whole blood, taken in connection with sensitization to the hapten diphenylcyclopropenone (DPC). These receptors originate from a young woman with alopecia areata. Some clones in this sample may be carry-over from other donors' samples. Each CDR3 is given with its conserved first and last residue. D genes are given only for firm matches. Rows give clone size only sometimes, using once, few, many, or a class for an expanded clone.

cdr3_aa cdr3_nt d_call j_call v_call clone_size
CASSVGTGQNKHRKPQHF TGTGCCAGCAGTGTAGGGACAGGGCAAAACAAACATAGGAAGCCCCAGCATTTT TRBD1 TRBJ1-5 TRBV28 many
CASSQAREPGELFF TGCGCCAGCAGCCAAGCCCGGGAACCCGGGGAGCTGTTTTTT - TRBJ2-2 TRBV4-3 -
CASSSDRGGYGYTF TGTGCCAGCAGTTCAGACAGGGGTGGCTATGGCTACACCTTC TRBD1 TRBJ1-2 TRBV12-3/TRBV12-4 many
CASSTLAGGPLEQFF TGTGCCAGCAGTACCCTAGCGGGGGGGCCTCTTGAGCAGTTCTTC TRBD2 TRBJ2-1 TRBV6-5 -
CASGFSGTSYGYTF TGTGCTAGTGGTTTTTCAGGAACCTCCTATGGCTACACCTTC - TRBJ1-2 TRBV12-5 few
CASSLRAPLNTGELFF TGTGCCAGCAGCTTACGGGCCCCTCTGAACACCGGGGAGCTGTTTTTT - TRBJ2-2 TRBV4-2 -
CASSYGTGDLYGYTF TGTGCCAGCAGTTACGGGACAGGGGACCTCTATGGCTACACCTTC TRBD1 TRBJ1-2 TRBV6-5 many
CSARPDRENQPQHF TGCAGTGCTAGGCCCGACAGGGAAAATCAGCCCCAGCATTTT TRBD1 TRBJ1-5 TRBV20-1 many
CSVEHGGSGANVLTF TGCAGCGTAGAACATGGGGGCTCTGGGGCCAACGTCCTGACTTTC - TRBJ2-6 TRBV29-1 many
CASSQGLAANTGELFF TGTGCCAGCAGCCAAGGACTAGCGGCGAACACCGGGGAGCTGTTTTTT TRBD2 TRBJ2-2 TRBV7-6 many
CAINQGAQQPQHF TGTGCCATCAATCAGGGGGCGCAACAGCCCCAGCATTTT TRBD1 TRBJ1-5 TRBV10-3 many
CASSSPGRGSYNEQFF TGTGCCAGCAGCTCCCCCGGGCGGGGATCCTACAATGAGCAGTTCTTC - TRBJ2-1 TRBV7-2 -
CASSQGRTLSYEQYF TGTGCCAGCAGCCAAGGTCGGACACTCTCCTACGAGCAGTACTTC - TRBJ2-7 TRBV3-1 -
CASSFGRNLPPRETQYF TGTGCCAGCAGTTTCGGCAGAAATCTACCCCCACGCGAGACCCAGTACTTC - TRBJ2-5 TRBV12-3/TRBV12-4 few
CASSPDPGQLSNQPQHF TGCGCCAGCAGCCCTGATCCGGGACAGCTTAGCAATCAGCCCCAGCATTTT TRBD1 TRBJ1-5 TRBV4-1 few
CSAKDRGSQPQHF TGCAGTGCCAAGGACAGGGGCAGTCAGCCCCAGCATTTT TRBD1 TRBJ1-5 TRBV20-1 many
CASSVQGSTDTQYF TGTGCCAGCAGCGTCCAGGGATCTACAGATACGCAGTATTTT - TRBJ2-3 TRBV9 -
CSARKGGARGTEAFF TGCAGTGCTAGAAAAGGGGGCGCAAGGGGCACTGAAGCTTTCTTT TRBD1 TRBJ1-1 TRBV20-1 many
CASSFGTTNSPLHF TGCGCCAGCAGCTTCGGTACCACAAATTCACCCCTCCACTTT - TRBJ1-6 TRBV5-1 -
CASSFVGNSPLHF TGTGCCAGCAGTTTCGTGGGAAATTCACCCCTCCACTTT - TRBJ1-6 TRBV27 -
CASSATLGTTSTEAFF TGCGCCAGCAGCGCAACGCTTGGGACAACCTCCACTGAAGCTTTCTTT - TRBJ1-1 TRBV5-1 -
CAITSGRKDQPQHF TGTGCCATCACCTCTGGGAGAAAGGACCAGCCCCAGCATTTT - TRBJ1-5 TRBV10-3 few
CASSPGGQGRQPQHF TGTGCCAGCTCACCGGGGGGACAGGGCCGCCAGCCCCAGCATTTT TRBD1 TRBJ1-5 TRBV18 many
CASSLAAGNNEQFF TGTGCCAGCAGCTTAGCGGCCGGCAACAATGAGCAGTTCTTC - TRBJ2-1 TRBV7-2 many
CATCRVDCGYTF TGTGCCACCTGCAGGGTCGACTGTGGCTACACCTTC - TRBJ1-2 TRBV7-3 -
CASAARENTEAFF TGTGCCAGCGCGGCGAGGGAGAACACTGAAGCTTTCTTT - TRBJ1-1 TRBV6-2/TRBV6-3 many
CASSLDRQGPYNEQFF TGTGCCAGCAGCTTAGATCGTCAGGGACCCTACAATGAGCAGTTCTTC - TRBJ2-1 TRBV11-3 few
CASSQTWDDYGYTF TGTGCCAGCAGCCAAACGTGGGACGACTATGGCTACACCTTC - TRBJ1-2 TRBV14 many
CASSPMTGGQGNTEAFF TGTGCCAGCTCACCCATGACAGGGGGACAGGGGAACACTGAAGCTTTCTTT TRBD1 TRBJ1-1 TRBV18 many
CASSYSLGSPSEKLYF TGTGCCAGCAGTTACTCACTAGGCAGTCCCTCTGAAAAACTGTATTTT - TRBJ1-4 TRBV6-5 -
CASSVNKPGTGFLNSPLHF TGTGCCAGCAGCGTCAATAAACCCGGGACAGGGTTCTTGAATTCACCCCTCCACTTT TRBD1 TRBJ1-6 TRBV5-6 many
CSARYRRKHSYEQYF TGCAGTGCTAGATATCGCAGGAAGCACTCCTACGAGCAGTACTTC - TRBJ2-7 TRBV20-1 many
CASSPIRGKEYEQYF TGTGCCAGCAGCCCGATCAGGGGAAAAGAATACGAGCAGTACTTC - TRBJ2-7 TRBV12-3/TRBV12-4 -
CSASPVDRGLQPQHF TGCAGTGCTAGCCCCGTGGACAGGGGGCTTCAGCCCCAGCATTTT TRBD1 TRBJ1-5 TRBV20-1 -
CSASARTGGPNNYGYTF TGCAGTGCCTCTGCCCGGACAGGGGGCCCGAATAACTATGGCTACACCTTC TRBD1 TRBJ1-2 TRBV20-1 many
CASSLGLAGVNNEQFF TGTGCCAGCAGCTTAGGCCTAGCGGGGGTAAACAATGAGCAGTTCTTC TRBD2 TRBJ2-1 TRBV7-3 -
CSVTPRQGRTEAFF TGCAGCGTGACACCGAGACAGGGTCGGACTGAAGCTTTCTTT TRBD1 TRBJ1-1 TRBV29-1 many
CASSLGMVWEWKGPPSSGNTIYF TGTGCCAGCAGTTTAGGTATGGTCTGGGAATGGAAGGGCCCCCCGAGCTCTGGAAACACCATATATTTT - TRBJ1-3 TRBV28 -
CASSLTSDFWYEQYF TGTGCCAGCAGCTTAACATCGGATTTCTGGTACGAGCAGTACTTC - TRBJ2-7 TRBV7-9 many
CASSTARGQETQYF TGTGCCAGCAGTACCGCCCGGGGCCAAGAGACCCAGTACTTC - TRBJ2-5 TRBV12-3/TRBV12-4 few
CSARPPATEAFF TGCAGTGCTAGACCCCCCGCCACTGAAGCTTTCTTT - TRBJ1-1 TRBV20-1 many
CATSRDRESVNEKLFF TGTGCCACCAGCAGAGATCGGGAGTCGGTAAATGAAAAACTGTTTTTT - TRBJ1-4 TRBV15 medium-sized
CASSQARGGMLSDYGYTF TGCGCCAGCAGCCAGGCCAGGGGAGGAATGCTTTCGGACTATGGCTACACCTTC - TRBJ1-2 TRBV4-3 many
CASSSGTSGAYEQYF TGCGCCAGCAGTTCCGGGACTAGCGGAGCCTACGAGCAGTACTTC TRBD2 TRBJ2-7 TRBV5-1 few
CASSQPNRGRVAEAFF TGCGCCAGCAGCCAACCTAACAGGGGGCGCGTTGCTGAAGCTTTCTTT TRBD1 TRBJ1-1 TRBV4-1 few
CSARDPGTGYEQYF TGCAGTGCTAGAGACCCCGGGACGGGCTACGAGCAGTACTTC - TRBJ2-7 TRBV20-1 many
CASTPGLNTGELFF TGTGCCAGCACCCCGGGACTCAACACCGGGGAGCTGTTTTTT - TRBJ2-2 TRBV2 -
CASSQGTGMNYGYTF TGTGCCAGCAGCCAAGGAACAGGGATGAACTATGGCTACACCTTC - TRBJ1-2 TRBV14 many
CASSYNPLTEAFF TGTGCCAGCAGCTACAACCCCTTAACTGAAGCTTTCTTT - TRBJ1-1 TRBV6-2/TRBV6-3 -
CASSQRDVELEKLFF TGTGCCAGCAGCCAAAGAGATGTCGAATTAGAAAAACTGTTTTTT - TRBJ1-4 TRBV12-3/TRBV12-4 many
CASSTSGTGHHEQYF TGTGCCAGCAGTACCAGCGGGACAGGGCATCACGAGCAGTACTTC TRBD1 TRBJ2-7 TRBV12-3/TRBV12-4 -
CASSYQAGYTEAFF TGTGCCAGCAGTTACCAGGCCGGATACACTGAAGCTTTCTTT - TRBJ1-1 TRBV6-2/TRBV6-3 few
CASSRNAGRTEAFF TGTGCCAGCAGCCGAAACGCGGGGCGAACTGAAGCTTTCTTT - TRBJ1-1 TRBV14 many
CASSQASGFFGNTIYF TGTGCCAGCAGCCAAGCTTCAGGGTTCTTTGGAAACACCATATATTTT - TRBJ1-3 TRBV14 many
CASSINPEGASNSPLHF TGCGCCAGCAGCATAAATCCGGAGGGGGCCTCTAATTCACCCCTCCACTTT TRBD1 TRBJ1-6 TRBV4-3 many
CASGPGQGRDTQYF TGTGCCAGTGGCCCGGGACAGGGACGGGATACGCAGTATTTT TRBD1 TRBJ2-3 TRBV2 -
CATWTESYSPLHF TGTGCCACTTGGACAGAATCCTATTCACCCCTCCACTTT - TRBJ1-6 TRBV6-1 -